This T cell receptor (beta chain) was observed in a study of T cell repertoires in cytomegalovirus infection. Study information: CMV epitopes in the study were HLA-C-restricted (recently identified) and HLA-B-restricted (well studied). The public TCR beta signatures pointed to both CMV infection and matching HLA type.

Notes on the study in general: The cumulative frequency of public TCR beta families distinguished individuals who carried CMV together with the relevant HLA.

Germline V gives CDR1 MDHEN, CDR2 SYDVKM. This CDR3 is built from 15 residues. Trimming cost V 7 bases and J 1 base, with 14 bases left between them. TCRdb recomputed calls from the reads with MiXCR, one row per CDR3 protein. The top ten hold 15% to 20% of the sample, which has 680,000 or so distinct CDR3 sequences, around a third seen once. About this clonotype: What it binds is not known.

V usage is TRBV28 and J usage is TRBJ2-4; D not resolved. This clonotype was obtained from a human donor in good health (CMV status not recorded). Some clones in this sample may be carry-over from other donors' samples. This specimen was cultured PBMCs, taken from culture after CMV antigen stimulation. DNA of the CDR3: TGTGCCAGCAAAGGCAGCCTTGGGGCCAAAAACATTCAGTACTTC. Translating gives CASKGSLGAKNIQYF.